This T cell receptor (beta chain) was observed in a study of blood T cell repertoires in COVID-19. The overall study: Nucleic acid was either cDNA or gDNA, and it came from T cells, B-cell-depleted T cells, or PBMCs.

As handled by the study authors: How many nucleated cells were present was estimated from reference gene primer amplification. Clones were read by immunoSEQ multiplex PCR, and TCRdb kept only the in-frame ones, dropping some. That table is the source of V, J and clone size, and D and trimming were worked out from the DNA. The sample lists about 370,000 clones, 70% to 90% occurring once. In Seattle, patients joined the study during active infection and were tracked longitudinally. The clonotype was recovered from a woman in her twenties or thirties with COVID-19, enrolled during active disease. Sequenced: peripheral blood.

The CDR3 nucleotides read TGTGCCAGCAGCCCCGGCTTGACAGCAAACACTGAAGCTTTCTTT. Its translation: CASSPGLTANTEAFF. The genes are TRBV7-2 and TRBJ1-1; maybe TRBD1 (5 bases). The CDR3 totals 15 residues. Trimming cost V 5 bases and J 2 bases, with 15 bases left between them. Germline V gene sequence: CDR1 SGHTA, CDR2 FQGNSA.